Described below is a single TCR beta chain sequence and its context. These data originate in a study of blood T cell repertoires in COVID-19. Study-level information: Donors in the United States, Italy and Spain gave samples during acute or convalescent COVID-19.

The germline CDR1 and CDR2 sequences are SGHTA and FQGNSA. V was cut by 1 base and J by 2 bases, with 5 bases left in between. The CDR3 totals 13 residues. The authors' processing: Reference gene primer amplification gave nucleated cell count estimates. Libraries were prepared by immunoSEQ multiplex PCR; TCRdb keeps only in-frame clonotypes and omits some of them. V and J calls and clone size follow that table, whereas D and trimming were derived from the DNA. The profile shows some 160,000 clones, 79% of them singletons. This TCR came from a man in his forties or fifties with active or convalescent COVID-19. The sequencing sample was made of peripheral blood. The chain employs TRBV7-2 and TRBJ1-2; D remains ambiguous. Here the CDR3 DNA reads TGTGCCAGCAGCTTAGACGGGAACTATGGCTACACCTTC. Protein product: CASSLDGNYGYTF.